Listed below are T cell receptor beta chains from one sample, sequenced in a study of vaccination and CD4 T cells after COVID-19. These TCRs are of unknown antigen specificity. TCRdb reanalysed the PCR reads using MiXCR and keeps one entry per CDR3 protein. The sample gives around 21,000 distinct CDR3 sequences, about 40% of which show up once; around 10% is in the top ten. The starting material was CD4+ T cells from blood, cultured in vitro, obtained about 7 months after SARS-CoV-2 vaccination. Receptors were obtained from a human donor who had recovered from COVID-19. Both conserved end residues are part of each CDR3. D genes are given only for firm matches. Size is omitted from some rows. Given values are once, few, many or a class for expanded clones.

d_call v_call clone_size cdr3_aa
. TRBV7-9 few CASSINRGSFYEQYF
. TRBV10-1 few CASSDGLAYEQYF
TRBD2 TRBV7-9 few CASSLGASGNNEQFF
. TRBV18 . CASSAPGTQETQYF
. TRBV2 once CASSEFGPSQETQYF
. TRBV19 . CASIGPGGTEAFF
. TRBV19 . CASSMGSGQPQHF
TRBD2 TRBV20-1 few CSAKRGTTEQYF
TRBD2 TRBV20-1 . CSAPSGGTQYF
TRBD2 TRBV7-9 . CASSLGASGGNEQFF
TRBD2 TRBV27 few CASSSGLAGGKREQYF
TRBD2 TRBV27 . CASSLGRGRSPFYEQYF
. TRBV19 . CASSIRSSDPQHF
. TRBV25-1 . CASRQGGLYGYTF
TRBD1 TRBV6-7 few CANSGQVRNQPQHF
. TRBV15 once CATSREGGEQYF